This TCR beta chain was sequenced during a study of regulatory T cells in long-lasting Graves disease (dated by TCRdb to about 2021). Some background on the complete study: In the newly diagnosed Graves' disease group, patients had been taking antithyroid drugs for less than 3 months. The study was registered as a clinical trial and conducted in China. A total of about 33 samples underwent TCR sequencing, from about 13 patients with persistent Graves' disease and approximately 20 patients with newly diagnosed Graves' disease. Patients with persistent Graves' disease were compared with patients with newly diagnosed Graves' disease using TCR sequencing and RNA sequencing of peripheral blood. The paper as a whole reports these results and caveats: The study examined only peripheral blood because the primary lesion, thyroid tissue, could not be accessed. TRBV28, TRBJ1-2 and TRBJ2-5 were preferentially used in persistent disease, while TRBV20-1 and TRBJ2-1 were favored in newly diagnosed disease. More public clonotypes were shared among persistent patients (over 2,500) than among newly diagnosed patients (roughly 1,000). Sequencing and analysis were restricted to the TCR beta chain. Lower TCR Shannon entropy and fewer highly expanded clones were observed in persistent Graves' disease patients than in newly diagnosed patients, which suggested clonal expansion. The authors noted that the small sample size was a limitation that may lower accuracy.

Including the terminal cysteine and phenylalanine, the CDR3 comprises 15 residues. This entry keeps only the CDR3 DNA: 45 bases, framed from base 1. V has 1 base trimmed and J has 4 bases trimmed; junction bases matching no gene number 6. Via the germline V gene, CDR1 is SGDLS and CDR2 YYNGEE. This clonotype was detected ten times or more. Its antigen has not been determined. No base-level quality is on record; no much larger clone is a single base apart. Receptor amplification or capture employed multiplex PCR. Data came from an Illumina HiSeq 4000. iRepertoire HTBI primers and Arm-PCR amplification of CDR3 regions were used to construct TCR beta libraries. PCR products were gel purified before sequencing. As for the authors' bioinformatics: A total of 62 TRBV and approximately 15 TRBJ segments were identified across samples and were used for gene usage analysis of CDR3 amino acid clonotypes. Filtered high-quality paired reads were merged into contigs using COPE and FqMerger. BLAST was used to align contigs to the IMGT TRBV, TRBD and TRBJ reference genes, and CDR3 was defined following IMGT. Any clonotype with a frequency above 0.1% was counted as a highly expanded clone. Shannon entropy was used to measure repertoire diversity, and the Gini coefficient was used to measure V-J evenness. Clonotypes shared by more than one individual were considered public. The public reads were run again by TCRdb, first through fastp at Q25 and then through MiXCR, and only productive beta chains were kept. CDR3 protein duplicates are merged, each entry listing the most common genes and DNA. These V and J calls originate from TCRdb's pipeline instead of the authors' own analysis. The sample table shows approximately 350,000 distinct CDR3 sequences, and about 16% are seen once. 20% of the sample goes to the ten largest clones.

The time point label corresponds to: newly diagnosed GD, antithyroid drugs for less than 3 months. For both TCR sequencing and RNA sequencing, RNA was extracted from PBMCs in TRIzol. The diagnosis of Graves' disease followed American Thyroid Association guidelines. Patients for the study were recruited at an endocrinology department in Xi'an, China. From each patient, around 9 milliliters of peripheral blood was collected into an EDTA anticoagulant tube. Ficoll Paque Plus density gradient separation was used to isolate PBMCs, and no further T cell sorting was performed. An Agilent 2100 Bioanalyzer and agarose gel were used to assess RNA quality, and a NanoDrop 2000 was used to measure RNA concentration. These data were also reused for a study on T cells in Graves' hyperthyroidism and ophthalmopathy. Reported in the second study: Stable Graves' hyperthyroidism was defined as the absence of progression to ophthalmopathy over 18 months of follow-up. The hyperthyroidism patients were between 18 and 65 years old and newly diagnosed, with a disease duration of less than 2 months. Any patient with an uncontrolled infection, another autoimmune disease, pregnancy or lactation was excluded. Clinical symptoms, serum thyroxine and TRAb, thyroid ultrasound, and orbital computed tomography formed the basis for the diagnoses. For the first round of RT-PCR on the TCR CDR3, the HTBI primer set was used together with the Qiagen OneStep RT-PCR kit. Most expanded thyroid clonotypes (frequency above 0.001) were also detected in blood, a finding suggesting that blood repertoires may reflect thyroid immune responses. In cross-validation, a model built on a 13 V-J signature told ophthalmopathy apart from stable hyperthyroidism with approximately 90% sensitivity and roughly 83% specificity, and in testing the same model reached 80%/75%. In validation, the model predicted progression to ophthalmopathy a median of approximately 6.3 months before onset, with over 55% sensitivity and roughly 73% specificity. To identify TCR V-J signatures that set the groups apart, the researchers used a discovery cohort of 90 to 100 patients, made up of 43 with Graves' ophthalmopathy and about 60 with stable Graves' hyperthyroidism. An independent validation cohort of around 19 hyperthyroidism patients and over 15 patients who later progressed to ophthalmopathy tested prospective prediction of ophthalmopathy. For training and testing, the 100 or so patients in the discovery cohort were randomly divided in a 7:3 ratio. Thyroid tissue and blood T-cell repertoires from about 6 Graves' hyperthyroidism patients were also compared in the study. After blood sampling, hyperthyroidism patients were treated with methimazole at a starting dose of 30 mg daily, and ophthalmopathy patients were treated with high-dose intravenous methylprednisolone. Libraries were constructed in a second round of multiplex PCR, after which size selection and purification were carried out. The libraries were sequenced on an Illumina HiSeq2000 using paired-end 100 bp reads. SOAPnuke was used to process the raw data, throwing out any read that contained adapters or uncalled bases, had a mean Phred below 15, or lacked an exact constant-primer or identifier match. COPE v1.2.5 was used to merge the high-quality paired reads, and each unique nucleotide sequence was defined as a clonotype. MiTCR v1.1 was used to align clonotypes to the IMGT TRBV, TRBD and TRBJ reference segments. Analysis was restricted to V-J combinations with a frequency above 0.0001, which covered roughly 99% of repertoires. The TCS score was defined as F50 (clonal expansion) divided by E x V (chaos), with BLOSUM62-based TCRdist calculated between CDR3 peptides within each V-J. Welch's t-statistics and random forest reduced 450 to 600 V-J features to about 12, which were used in a naive Bayes classifier (R e1071). No statistical method was used to fix the sample size in advance, and group allocation was not hidden from the investigators. The paper describes TCR Vbeta CDR3 sequencing of 135 peripheral blood samples, made up of roughly 40 ophthalmopathy patients, over 70 hyperthyroidism patients and 17 progressor patients.

Sequencing was performed on peripheral blood mononuclear cells (PBMCs), taken at new diagnosis, from a patient treated with antithyroid drugs. This clonotype was obtained from a woman under 30 with Graves disease. Donor details come from another sample of the same person, matched by shared clones. Here the chain combines TRBV9 and TRBJ2-5, with TRBD2 identical over 8 junction bases. The nucleotide sequence is TGTGCCAGCAGCGTAACTAGCGGTGACGTAGAGACCCAGTACTTC. Translated, this gives CASSVTSGDVETQYF.